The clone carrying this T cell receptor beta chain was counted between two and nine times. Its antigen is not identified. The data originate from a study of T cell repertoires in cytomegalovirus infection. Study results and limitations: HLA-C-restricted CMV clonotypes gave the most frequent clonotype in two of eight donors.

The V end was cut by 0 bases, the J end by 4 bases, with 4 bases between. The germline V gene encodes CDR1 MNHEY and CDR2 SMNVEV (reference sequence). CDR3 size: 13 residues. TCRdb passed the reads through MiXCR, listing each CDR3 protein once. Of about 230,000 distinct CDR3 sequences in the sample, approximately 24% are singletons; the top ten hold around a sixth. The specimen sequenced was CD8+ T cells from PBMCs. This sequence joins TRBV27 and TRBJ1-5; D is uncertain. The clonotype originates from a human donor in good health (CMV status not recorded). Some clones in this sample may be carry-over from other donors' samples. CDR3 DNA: TGTGCCAGCAGTTTATCACGGAATCAGCCCCAGCATTTT. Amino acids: CASSLSRNQPQHF.